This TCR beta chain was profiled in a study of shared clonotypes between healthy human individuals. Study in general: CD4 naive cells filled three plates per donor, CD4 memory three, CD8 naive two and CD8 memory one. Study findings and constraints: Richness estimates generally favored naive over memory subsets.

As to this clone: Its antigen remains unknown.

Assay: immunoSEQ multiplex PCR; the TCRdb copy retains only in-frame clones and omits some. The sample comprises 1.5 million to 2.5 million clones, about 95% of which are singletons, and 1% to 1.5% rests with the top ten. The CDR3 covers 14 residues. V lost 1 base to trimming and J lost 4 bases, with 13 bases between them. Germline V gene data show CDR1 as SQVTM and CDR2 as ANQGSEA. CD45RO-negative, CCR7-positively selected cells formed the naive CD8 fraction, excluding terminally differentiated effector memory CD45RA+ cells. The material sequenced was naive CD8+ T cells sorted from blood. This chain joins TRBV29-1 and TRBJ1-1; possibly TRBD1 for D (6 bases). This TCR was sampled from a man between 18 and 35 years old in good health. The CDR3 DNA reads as TGCAGCGTTGAAGCTATGGGGGGCGGCACTGAAGCTTTCTTT. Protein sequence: CSVEAMGGGTEAFF.